The 5 T cell receptor beta chains below were found in one sample sequenced in a study of vaccination and CD4 T cells after COVID-19. An Oncomine TCR Beta short-read assay was used to sequence the DNA from cultured CD4+ T cells. TCRdb reanalysed the PCR reads using MiXCR and keeps one entry per CDR3 protein. The sample yields about 18,000 distinct CDR3 sequences, 40% to 65% seen once. These receptors have no known antigen. Regarding treatment: roughly ten-day PBMC culture with coronavirus spike peptide pools or control peptides (ViraFEST assay). The sequencing here drew on CD4+ T cells from blood, cultured in vitro, taken before SARS-CoV-2 vaccination. The source of these receptors is a human donor who had recovered from COVID-19.

V usage is TRBV29-1 and J usage is TRBJ1-3; 7 nucleotides align to TRBD1. From germline, CDR1 is SQVTM and CDR2 ANQGSEA. The junction had 8 bases not matched to a gene; V was cut back by 6 bases and J by 3 bases. CDR3 size: 14 residues. In DNA, the CDR3 is TGCAGCGTGGTAACCGGGACAGTTGGAAACACCATATATTTT. Translation: CSVVTGTVGNTIYF.

This chain links TRBV7-2 with TRBJ2-7; D not certain. The CDR3 consists of 12 residues. Between the trimmed V and J ends, which lost 2 bases and 6 bases, there was a span of 8 bases. Germline values: CDR1 SGHTA, CDR2 FQGNSA. The CDR3 DNA sequence: TGTGCCAGCAGCTTAATCCGCCGCGAGCAGTACTTC. Its translation is CASSLIRREQYF.

The chain links TRBV7-9 to TRBJ1-3; 7 nucleotides align to TRBD1. The CDR3 consists of 15 residues. The V and J ends lost 1 base and 4 bases, in that order; junction bases with no gene match: 4. Germline V gives CDR1 SEHNR, CDR2 FQNEAQ (reference sequence). CDR3 region: CASSLEGAGGNTIYF. The CDR3 nucleotides are TGTGCCAGCAGCTTAGAGGGGGCTGGCGGAAACACCATATATTTT.

Only a few counts were recorded for this clonotype. V is TRBV7-2 and J is TRBJ2-3, with TRBD2 identical over 9 bases. With 9 bases clipped from V and 9 bases from J, the junction kept 10 bases outside the gene matches. The CDR3 covers 13 residues. Germline CDR1 SGHTA, CDR2 FQGNSA. The CDR3 nucleotides are TGTGCCAGTCATTCGACTAGCGGTCGGACGCAGTATTTT. Its translation: CASHSTSGRTQYF.

The chain combines TRBV6-1 with TRBJ1-6; possible D gene TRBD1, 5 bases. Trimming took off 5 bases at V and 10 bases at J, with 15 bases between the two ends. This CDR3 contains 14 residues. In germline, CDR1 is MNHNS, CDR2 SASEGT. Written as DNA, the CDR3 is TGTGCCAGCAGTCCGGGGGGAAGTGGGTCACCCCTCCACTTT. Its translation: CASSPGGSGSPLHF.